The following is a T cell receptor beta chain sequence with its context. Its specificity is not known. Germline V lookup: CDR1 MNHEY, CDR2 SVGAGI. The V and J ends lost 5 bases and 4 bases respectively, with 14 bases between them. This CDR3 is built from 14 residues. This entry belongs to a study of cytomegalovirus exposure and HLA in healthy donors. Study-wide results and caveats: Cytomegalovirus association was assigned to around 150 TCR beta chains. The classifier was said to identify cytomegalovirus status with high specificity and sensitivity. A missense DCLRE1C variant was associated with V- and J-gene trimming of TCR beta chains in a later analysis, and an independent cohort replicated the association. Differences between HLA loci emerged in a later analysis of TCR association rates, with DRB1 most and HLA-C fewest.

Vbeta (60) and Jbeta (13) primers were used in the PCR. Generated by immunoSEQ multiplex PCR, the TCRdb table keeps only in-frame clones and is missing some. This table holds around 140,000 clones, around four fifths found once. Sequencing input: PBMCs. This clonotype was obtained from a woman between 50 and 59 years old in good health and CMV-seropositive. The chain uses TRBV6-5 and TRBJ1-2, with D perhaps matching TRBD1 (6 bases). The CDR3 loop reads CASSVIGGSYGYTF. CDR3 nucleotides: TGTGCCAGCAGTGTCATAGGGGGAAGCTATGGCTACACCTTC.